A selection of T cell receptor beta chains follows, all from one sample in a study of T cells after yellow fever vaccination. TCRdb re-called the 5' RACE reads through MiXCR, storing one row per CDR3 protein. The table lists hundreds of thousands of distinct CDR3 sequences, around a fifth of them singletons. The sample here was PBMCs, taken approximately 22 days after the first yellow fever vaccination. The receptors originated from a man between 18 and 35 years old who received the YFV17D yellow fever vaccine. Both conserved end residues are part of each CDR3. The order of the fields is CDR3 protein, CDR3 DNA, V gene, J gene, clone size, D gene. D genes are given only for firm matches. For some rows the clone size is stated as once, few or many, or as a class when expanded; others skip it.

CAVQGVRSYNEQFF	TGTGCCGTTCAGGGGGTCCGCTCCTACAATGAGCAGTTCTTC	TRBV30	TRBJ2-1	many	TRBD1
CASSFGIYNEQFF	TGTGCCAGCAGCTTTGGAATATACAATGAGCAGTTCTTC	TRBV7-8	TRBJ2-1	.	.
CASSSDGSTYNEQFF	TGTGCCAGCAGCTCGGACGGATCTACCTACAATGAGCAGTTCTTC	TRBV5-4	TRBJ2-1	few	.
CASSQDERGVSYEQYF	TGTGCCAGCAGCCAAGATGAGCGGGGGGTTTCCTACGAGCAGTACTTC	TRBV4-2	TRBJ2-7	.	TRBD2
CASSQDGDSTDTQYF	TGCGCCAGCAGCCAAGACGGGGACAGCACAGATACGCAGTATTTT	TRBV4-1	TRBJ2-3	.	.
CASVQPGINNEQFF	TGCGCCAGTGTCCAACCGGGAATAAACAATGAGCAGTTCTTC	TRBV5-1	TRBJ2-1	few	.
CAISGGQGSYNEQFF	TGTGCCATCAGTGGGGGACAGGGTTCCTACAATGAGCAGTTCTTC	TRBV10-3	TRBJ2-1	.	TRBD1
CASTTHLYSNQPQHF	TGTGCCAGCACCACACACCTATATAGCAATCAGCCCCAGCATTTT	TRBV12-3/TRBV12-4	TRBJ1-5	.	.
CVAREAGDNEQFF	TGCGTCGCTCGGGAAGCGGGGGACAATGAGCAGTTCTTC	TRBV10-1	TRBJ2-1	few	TRBD2
CASSLTPRGTEAFF	TGTGCCAGCAGCTTAACCCCCCGGGGCACTGAAGCTTTCTTT	TRBV7-2	TRBJ1-1	.	.
CSASNGYTF	TGCAGTGCCAGCAATGGCTACACCTTC	TRBV20-1	TRBJ1-2	few	.
CSAHRDPDTEAFF	TGCAGTGCTCACAGGGACCCAGACACTGAAGCTTTCTTT	TRBV20-1	TRBJ1-1	.	.
CASSPGRVGANVLTF	TGTGCCAGCAGCCCAGGGAGGGTTGGGGCCAACGTCCTGACTTTC	TRBV13	TRBJ2-6	.	TRBD2
CATQRGGQETQYF	TGCGCCACTCAACGGGGGGGCCAGGAGACCCAGTACTTC	TRBV5-1	TRBJ2-5	.	TRBD2
CASSYGVDANQPQHF	TGTGCCAGCAGTTATGGTGTGGATGCCAATCAGCCCCAGCATTTT	TRBV6-5	TRBJ1-5	.	.
CASSLDGGTGELFF	TGCGCCAGCAGCTTGGATGGGGGCACCGGGGAGCTGTTTTTT	TRBV5-1	TRBJ2-2	few	.
CASSFGWELFF	TGCGCCAGCAGCTTCGGGTGGGAGCTGTTTTTT	TRBV5-1	TRBJ2-2	.	.
CASSQEPSTSGGYQETQYF	TGCGCCAGCAGCCAAGAACCGTCGACTAGCGGGGGGTACCAAGAGACCCAGTACTTC	TRBV4-1	TRBJ2-5	once	TRBD2
CASSLTSGGHLNEQFF	TGTGCCAGCAGCTTGACTAGCGGGGGGCATTTAAATGAGCAGTTCTTC	TRBV7-8	TRBJ2-1	.	TRBD2
CASSPQGGRVGTDTQYF	TGTGCCAGCAGTCCCCAGGGGGGCCGCGTAGGCACAGATACGCAGTATTTT	TRBV7-3	TRBJ2-3	.	.
CASSLAIIGTEAFF	TGTGCCAGCAGCTTAGCAATAATAGGGACTGAAGCTTTCTTT	TRBV7-9	TRBJ1-1	.	.
CASSAGGTSRSNEQFF	TGTGCCAGCAGCGCAGGCGGGACTAGTAGGAGCAATGAGCAGTTCTTC	TRBV7-2	TRBJ2-1	few	TRBD2
CASSRSATPSTDTQYF	TGTGCCAGCAGCCGTTCGGCCACCCCTAGCACAGATACGCAGTATTTT	TRBV12-3/TRBV12-4	TRBJ2-3	once	.
CASSKFQGIGEAFF	TGTGCCAGCAGCAAGTTCCAGGGGATCGGTGAAGCTTTCTTT	TRBV21-1	TRBJ1-1	.	.
CASRSPGTSAGELFF	TGCGCCAGCAGATCCCCCGGGACTAGCGCCGGGGAGCTGTTTTTT	TRBV5-1	TRBJ2-2	many	TRBD2
CASSFPGGLETQYF	TGTGCCAGCAGCTTCCCGGGGGGCCTAGAGACCCAGTACTTC	TRBV7-2	TRBJ2-5	.	.
CASSPSTGGAGANVLTF	TGTGCCAGCAGCCCAAGCACAGGGGGCGCTGGGGCCAACGTCCTGACTTTC	TRBV11-1	TRBJ2-6	.	TRBD1
CSARPGLVGRETQYF	TGCAGTGCTAGGCCGGGACTAGTGGGTAGAGAGACCCAGTACTTC	TRBV20-1	TRBJ2-5	.	TRBD2
CASSGDRGYEQYF	TGTGCCAGCAGCGGGGACAGGGGGTACGAGCAGTACTTC	TRBV7-2	TRBJ2-7	few	TRBD1
CSARVWGGGYQETQYF	TGCAGTGCTAGAGTGTGGGGCGGAGGGTACCAAGAGACCCAGTACTTC	TRBV20-1	TRBJ2-5	.	.
CASSLFPGLAPYNEQFF	TGTGCCAGCAGCTTATTTCCGGGACTAGCCCCATACAATGAGCAGTTCTTC	TRBV7-9	TRBJ2-1	.	TRBD2
CASSQAGDRGYTF	TGCGCCAGCAGCCAAGCGGGCGATCGTGGCTACACCTTC	TRBV4-1	TRBJ1-2	.	.
CSARDYGQGGYEQYF	TGCAGTGCTAGAGATTACGGACAGGGGGGCTACGAGCAGTACTTC	TRBV20-1	TRBJ2-7	few	TRBD1
CASSFVLQPKFNEQFF	TGTGCCAGCAGTTTCGTCTTGCAGCCAAAATTCAATGAGCAGTTCTTC	TRBV12-3/TRBV12-4	TRBJ2-1	.	.
CASSTRAGPYEQYF	TGCGCCAGCAGTACCCGAGCGGGCCCCTACGAGCAGTACTTC	TRBV5-1	TRBJ2-7	many	.
CASSYVGRDRSPLHF	TGTGCCAGCAGTTACGTCGGCAGGGATCGGTCACCCCTCCACTTT	TRBV6-2/TRBV6-3	TRBJ1-6	.	.
CASSLLGNNSPLHF	TGTGCCAGCAGCTTGTTAGGGAATAATTCACCCCTCCACTTT	TRBV5-6	TRBJ1-6	.	.
CASSPGVRNSPLHF	TGCGCCAGCAGCCCAGGGGTGAGGAATTCACCCCTCCACTTT	TRBV5-1	TRBJ1-6	once	.
CASSDPGLVATGELFF	TGTGCCAGCAGCGACCCGGGACTAGTTGCCACCGGGGAGCTGTTTTTT	TRBV7-8	TRBJ2-2	.	TRBD2
CASKQNSGNTIYF	TGCGCCAGCAAGCAGAACTCTGGAAACACCATATATTTT	TRBV5-1	TRBJ1-3	few	.
CASERGTAKNIQYF	TGTGCCAGTGAGCGGGGGACGGCCAAAAACATTCAGTACTTC	TRBV6-2/TRBV6-3	TRBJ2-4	once	TRBD2
CASSHRDTYEQYF	TGTGCCAGCAGTCACAGGGATACCTACGAGCAGTACTTC	TRBV6-6	TRBJ2-7	.	.
CASSPLGQGRYEQYF	TGTGCCAGCAGTCCCCTGGGACAGGGGCGCTACGAGCAGTACTTC	TRBV2	TRBJ2-7	few	TRBD1
CASSLEDWGEQYF	TGTGCCAGCAGCTTAGAGGATTGGGGCGAGCAGTACTTC	TRBV7-3	TRBJ2-7	few	.
CSVSDRDSFSF	TGCAGCGTATCCGACCGGGACAGTTTCTCCTTC	TRBV29-1	TRBJ2-7	.	TRBD1
CSAQPGLAGAKTQYF	TGCAGTGCCCAACCGGGACTAGCGGGAGCAAAGACCCAGTACTTC	TRBV20-1	TRBJ2-5	once	TRBD2
CASYYLTSSSTDTQYF	TGCGCCAGCTACTACTTAACGTCGTCTAGCACAGATACGCAGTATTTT	TRBV5-1	TRBJ2-3	.	.
CSARDPITEYQETQYF	TGCAGTGCTAGAGATCCCATCACGGAGTACCAAGAGACCCAGTACTTC	TRBV20-1	TRBJ2-5	.	.
CASSLRETGGPGELFF	TGCGCCAGCAGCTTGAGGGAGACAGGGGGCCCCGGGGAGCTGTTTTTT	TRBV5-1	TRBJ2-2	.	TRBD1
CASSYSSSGAITIYEQYF	TGTGCCAGCAGTTACTCGTCTAGCGGGGCTATCACGATCTACGAGCAGTACTTC	TRBV6-2/TRBV6-3	TRBJ2-7	few	TRBD2
CASRRRTGGADYGYTF	TGTGCCAGTAGGAGACGGACAGGGGGCGCAGACTATGGCTACACCTTC	TRBV19	TRBJ1-2	.	TRBD1